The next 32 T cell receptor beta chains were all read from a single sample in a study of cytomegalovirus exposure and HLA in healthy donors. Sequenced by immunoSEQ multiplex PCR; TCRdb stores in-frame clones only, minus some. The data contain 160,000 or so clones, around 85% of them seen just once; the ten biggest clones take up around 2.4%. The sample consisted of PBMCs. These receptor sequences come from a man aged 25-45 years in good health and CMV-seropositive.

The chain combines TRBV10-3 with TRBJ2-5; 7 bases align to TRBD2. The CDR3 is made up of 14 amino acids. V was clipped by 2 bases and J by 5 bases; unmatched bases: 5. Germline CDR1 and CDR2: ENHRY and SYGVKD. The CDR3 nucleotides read TGTGCCATCAGTGAGAACGGGGGAGGGGAGACCCAGTACTTC. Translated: CAISENGGGETQYF.

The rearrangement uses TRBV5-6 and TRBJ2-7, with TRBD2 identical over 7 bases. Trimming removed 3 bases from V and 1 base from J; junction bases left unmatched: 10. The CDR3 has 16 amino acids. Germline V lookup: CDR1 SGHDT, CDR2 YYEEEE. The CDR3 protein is CASSWDLTGGSYEQYF. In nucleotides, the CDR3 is TGTGCCAGCAGCTGGGATCTAACGGGGGGATCCTACGAGCAGTACTTC.

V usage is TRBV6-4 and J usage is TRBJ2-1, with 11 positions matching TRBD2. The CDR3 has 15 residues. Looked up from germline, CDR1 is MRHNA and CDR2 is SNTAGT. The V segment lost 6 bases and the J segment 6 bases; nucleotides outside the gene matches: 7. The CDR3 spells CASSESLAGGNEQFF. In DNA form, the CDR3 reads TGTGCCAGCAGCGAGTCGCTAGCGGGGGGCAATGAGCAGTTCTTC.

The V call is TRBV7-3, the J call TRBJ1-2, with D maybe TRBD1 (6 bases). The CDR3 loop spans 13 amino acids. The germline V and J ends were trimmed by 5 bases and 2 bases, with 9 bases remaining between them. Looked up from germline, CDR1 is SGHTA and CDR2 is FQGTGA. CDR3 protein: CASSHRDNYGYTF. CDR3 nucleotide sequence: TGTGCCAGCAGCCACAGGGACAACTATGGCTACACCTTC.

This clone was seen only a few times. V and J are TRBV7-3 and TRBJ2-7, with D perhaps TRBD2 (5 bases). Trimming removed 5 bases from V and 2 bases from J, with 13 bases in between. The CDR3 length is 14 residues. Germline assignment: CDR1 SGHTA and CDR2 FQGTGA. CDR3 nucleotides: TGTGCCAGCAGCCGTGGCGCCGGGGCCTACGAGCAGTACTTC. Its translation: CASSRGAGAYEQYF.

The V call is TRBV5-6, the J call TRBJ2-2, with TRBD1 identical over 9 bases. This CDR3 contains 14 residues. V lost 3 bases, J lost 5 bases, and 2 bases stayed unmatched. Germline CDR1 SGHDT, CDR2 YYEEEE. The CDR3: CASSWDRATGELFF. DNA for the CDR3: TGTGCCAGCAGCTGGGACAGGGCAACCGGGGAGCTGTTTTTT.

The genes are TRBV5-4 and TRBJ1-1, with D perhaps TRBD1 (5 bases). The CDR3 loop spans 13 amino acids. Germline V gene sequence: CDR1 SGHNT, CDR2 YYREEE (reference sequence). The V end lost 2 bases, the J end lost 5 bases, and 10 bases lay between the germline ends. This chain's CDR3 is CASSFQGGTEAFF. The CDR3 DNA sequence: TGTGCCAGCAGCTTCCAGGGAGGGACTGAAGCTTTCTTT.

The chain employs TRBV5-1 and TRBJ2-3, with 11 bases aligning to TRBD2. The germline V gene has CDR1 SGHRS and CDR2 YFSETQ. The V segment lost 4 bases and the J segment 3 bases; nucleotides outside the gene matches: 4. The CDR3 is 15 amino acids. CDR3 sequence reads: CASSLSGGATDTQYF. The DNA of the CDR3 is TGCGCCAGCAGCCTTAGCGGGGGGGCTACAGATACGCAGTATTTT.

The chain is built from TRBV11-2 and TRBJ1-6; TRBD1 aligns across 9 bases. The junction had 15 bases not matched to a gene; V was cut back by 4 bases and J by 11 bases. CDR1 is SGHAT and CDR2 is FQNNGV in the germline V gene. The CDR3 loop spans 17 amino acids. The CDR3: CASSSRDPGTGWPPLHF. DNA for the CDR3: TGTGCCAGCAGCTCCCGCGACCCCGGGACAGGGTGGCCACCCCTCCACTTT.

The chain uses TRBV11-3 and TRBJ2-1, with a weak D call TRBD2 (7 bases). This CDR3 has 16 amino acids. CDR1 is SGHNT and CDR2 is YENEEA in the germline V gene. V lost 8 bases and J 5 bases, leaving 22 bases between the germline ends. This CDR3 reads CASSSSPGRGHNEQFF. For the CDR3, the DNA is TGTGCCAGCTCTTCCTCCCCCGGGCGGGGGCACAATGAGCAGTTCTTC. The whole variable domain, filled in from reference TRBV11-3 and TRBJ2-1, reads EAGVVQSPRYKIIEKKQPVAFWCNPISGHNTLYWYLQNLGQGPELLIRYENEEAVDDSQLPKDRFSAERLKGVDSTLKIQPAELGDSAVYLCASSSSPGRGHNEQFFGPGTRLTVL.

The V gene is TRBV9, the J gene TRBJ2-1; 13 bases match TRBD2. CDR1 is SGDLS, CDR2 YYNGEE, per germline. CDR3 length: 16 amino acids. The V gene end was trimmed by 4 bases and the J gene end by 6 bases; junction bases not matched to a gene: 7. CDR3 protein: CASSISTSGGLNEQFF. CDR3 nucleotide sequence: TGTGCCAGCAGCATCTCGACTAGCGGGGGGCTCAATGAGCAGTTCTTC.

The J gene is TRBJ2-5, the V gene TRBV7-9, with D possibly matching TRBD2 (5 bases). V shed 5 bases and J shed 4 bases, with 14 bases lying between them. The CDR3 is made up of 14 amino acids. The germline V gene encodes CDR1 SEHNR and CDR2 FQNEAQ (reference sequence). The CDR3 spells CASSPWGSGETQYF. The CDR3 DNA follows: TGTGCCAGCAGCCCATGGGGAAGCGGAGAGACCCAGTACTTC.

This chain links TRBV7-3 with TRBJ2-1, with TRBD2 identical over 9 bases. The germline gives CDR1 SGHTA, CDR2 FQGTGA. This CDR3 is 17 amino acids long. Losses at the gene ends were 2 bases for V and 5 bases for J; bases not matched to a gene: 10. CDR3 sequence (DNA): TGTGCCAGCAGCTTAGCCCCCAGCGGGGGGAAGCACAATGAGCAGTTCTTC. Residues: CASSLAPSGGKHNEQFF. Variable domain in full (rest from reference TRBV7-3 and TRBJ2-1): GAGVSQTPSNKVTEKGKYVELRCDPISGHTALYWYRQSLGQGPEFLIYFQGTGAADDSGLPNDRFFAVRPEGSVSTLKIQRTERGDSAVYLCASSLAPSGGKHNEQFFGPGTRLTVL.

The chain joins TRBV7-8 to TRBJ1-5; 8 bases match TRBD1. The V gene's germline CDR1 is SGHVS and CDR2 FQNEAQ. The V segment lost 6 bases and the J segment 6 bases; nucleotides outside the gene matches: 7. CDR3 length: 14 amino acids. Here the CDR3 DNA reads TGTGCCAGCAGGCAACAGGGGGTCGGTCAGCCCCAGCATTTT. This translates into CASRQQGVGQPQHF. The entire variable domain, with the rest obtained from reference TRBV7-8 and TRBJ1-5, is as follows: GAGVSQSPRYKVAKRGQDVALRCDPISGHVSLFWYQQALGQGPEFLTYFQNEAQLDKSGLPSDRFFAERPEGSVSTLKIQRTQQEDSAVYLCASRQQGVGQPQHFGDGTRLSIL.

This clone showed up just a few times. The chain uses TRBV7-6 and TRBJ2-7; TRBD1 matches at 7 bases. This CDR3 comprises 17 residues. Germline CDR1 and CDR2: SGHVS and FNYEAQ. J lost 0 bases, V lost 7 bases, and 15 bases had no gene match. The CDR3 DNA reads TGTGCCAGCACCCCAGGGCACGGGACAGTGGGCTCCTACGAGCAGTACTTC. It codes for CASTPGHGTVGSYEQYF. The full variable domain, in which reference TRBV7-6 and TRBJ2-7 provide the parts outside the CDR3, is GAGVSQSPRYKVTKRGQDVALRCDPISGHVSLYWYRQALGQGPEFLTYFNYEAQQDKSGLPNDRFSAERPEGSISTLTIQRTEQRDSAMYRCASTPGHGTVGSYEQYFGPGTRLTVT.

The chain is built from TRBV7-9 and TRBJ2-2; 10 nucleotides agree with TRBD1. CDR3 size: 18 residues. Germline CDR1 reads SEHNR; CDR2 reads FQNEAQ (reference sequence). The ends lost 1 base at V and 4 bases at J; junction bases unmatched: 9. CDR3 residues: CASSLGAEGQGSTGELFF. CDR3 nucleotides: TGTGCCAGCAGCTTAGGGGCCGAGGGACAGGGGAGCACCGGGGAGCTGTTTTTT.

CDR3 in DNA: TGCGCCAGCAGCTTGACAGGGGGCACCGCCGGAGGGCTGTTTTTT. It codes for CASSLTGGTAGGLFF. V is TRBV5-1 and J is TRBJ2-2, with TRBD1 matching over 9 bases. This CDR3 has 15 residues. V shed 1 base and J 13 bases; nucleotides not matched to a gene: 11. The germline gives CDR1 SGHRS, CDR2 YFSETQ.

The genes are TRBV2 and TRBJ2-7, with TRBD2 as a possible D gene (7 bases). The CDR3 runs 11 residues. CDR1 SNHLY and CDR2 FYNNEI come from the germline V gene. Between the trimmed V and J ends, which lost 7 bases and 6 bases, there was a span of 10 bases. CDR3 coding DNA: TGTGCCAGCAACGGGGGGCCCGAGCAGTACTTC. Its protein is CASNGGPEQYF.

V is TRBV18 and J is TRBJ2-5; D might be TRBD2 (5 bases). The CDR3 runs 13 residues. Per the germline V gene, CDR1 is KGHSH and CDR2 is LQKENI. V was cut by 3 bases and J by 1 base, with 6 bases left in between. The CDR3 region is CASSPGAQETQYF. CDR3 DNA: TGTGCCAGCTCACCGGGAGCCCAAGAGACCCAGTACTTC. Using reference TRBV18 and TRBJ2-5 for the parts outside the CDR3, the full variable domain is NAGVMQNPRHLVRRRGQEARLRCSPMKGHSHVYWYRQLPEEGLKFMVYLQKENIIDESGMPKERFSAEFPKEGPSILRIQQVVRGDSAAYFCASSPGAQETQYFGPGTRLLVL.

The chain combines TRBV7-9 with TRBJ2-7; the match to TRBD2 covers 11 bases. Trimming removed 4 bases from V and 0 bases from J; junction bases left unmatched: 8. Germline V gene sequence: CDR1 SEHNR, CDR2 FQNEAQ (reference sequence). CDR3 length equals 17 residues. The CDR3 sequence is CASSSTLAGGYSYEQYF. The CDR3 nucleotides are TGTGCCAGCAGCTCCACTCTAGCGGGGGGCTACTCCTACGAGCAGTACTTC.

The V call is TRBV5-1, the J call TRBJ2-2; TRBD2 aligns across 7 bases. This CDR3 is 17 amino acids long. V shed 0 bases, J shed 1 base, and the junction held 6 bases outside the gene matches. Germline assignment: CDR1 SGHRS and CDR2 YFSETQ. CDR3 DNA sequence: TGCGCCAGCAGCTTGGTAATTGGCGGGGGGAACACCGGGGAGCTGTTTTTT. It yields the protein CASSLVIGGGNTGELFF. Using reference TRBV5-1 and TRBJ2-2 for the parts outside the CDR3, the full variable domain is KAGVTQTPRYLIKTRGQQVTLSCSPISGHRSVSWYQQTPGQGLQFLFEYFSETQRNKGNFPGRFSGRQFSNSRSEMNVSTLELGDSALYLCASSLVIGGGNTGELFFGEGSRLTVL.

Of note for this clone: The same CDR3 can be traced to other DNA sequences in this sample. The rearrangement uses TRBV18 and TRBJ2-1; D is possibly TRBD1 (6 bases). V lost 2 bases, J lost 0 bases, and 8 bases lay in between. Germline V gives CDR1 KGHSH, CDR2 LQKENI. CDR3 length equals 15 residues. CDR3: CASSPGGRSYNEQFF. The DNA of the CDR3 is TGTGCCAGCTCACCAGGGGGCCGCTCCTACAATGAGCAGTTCTTC.

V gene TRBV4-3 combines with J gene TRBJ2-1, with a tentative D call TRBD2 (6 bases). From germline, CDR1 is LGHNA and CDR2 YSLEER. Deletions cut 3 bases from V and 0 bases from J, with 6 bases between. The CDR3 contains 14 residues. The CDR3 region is CASSQRDSYNEQFF. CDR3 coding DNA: TGCGCCAGCAGCCAGCGGGACTCCTACAATGAGCAGTTCTTC.

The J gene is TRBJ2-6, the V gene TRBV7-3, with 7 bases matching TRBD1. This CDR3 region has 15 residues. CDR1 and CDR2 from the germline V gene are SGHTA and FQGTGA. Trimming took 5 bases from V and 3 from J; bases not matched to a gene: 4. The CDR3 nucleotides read TGTGCCAGCAGCCCAGGGACAGTTGGGGCCAACGTCCTGACTTTC. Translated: CASSPGTVGANVLTF.

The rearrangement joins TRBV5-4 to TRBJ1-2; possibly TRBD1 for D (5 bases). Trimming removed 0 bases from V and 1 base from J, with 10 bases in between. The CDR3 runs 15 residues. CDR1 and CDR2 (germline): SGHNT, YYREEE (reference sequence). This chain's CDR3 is CASSLVTARNYGYTF. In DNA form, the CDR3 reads TGTGCCAGCAGCTTGGTGACAGCTCGTAACTATGGCTACACCTTC.

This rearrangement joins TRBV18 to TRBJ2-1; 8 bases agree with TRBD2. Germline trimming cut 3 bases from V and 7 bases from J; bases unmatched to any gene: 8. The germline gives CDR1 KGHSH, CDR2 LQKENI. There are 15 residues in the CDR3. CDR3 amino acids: CASSPGRGAWNEQFF. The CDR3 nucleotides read TGTGCCAGCTCACCCGGGCGGGGGGCGTGGAATGAGCAGTTCTTC.

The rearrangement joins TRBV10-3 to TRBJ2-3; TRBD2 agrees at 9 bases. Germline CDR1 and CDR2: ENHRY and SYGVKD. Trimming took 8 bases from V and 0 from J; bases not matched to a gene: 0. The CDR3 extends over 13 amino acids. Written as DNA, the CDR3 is TGTGCCATCGCGGGGGGGAGCACAGATACGCAGTATTTT. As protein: CAIAGGSTDTQYF.

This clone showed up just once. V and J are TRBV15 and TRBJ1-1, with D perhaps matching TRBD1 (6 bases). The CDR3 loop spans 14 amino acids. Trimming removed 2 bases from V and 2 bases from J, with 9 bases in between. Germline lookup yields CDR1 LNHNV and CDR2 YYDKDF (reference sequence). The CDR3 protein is CATSRSDSNTEAFF. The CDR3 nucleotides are TGTGCCACCAGCAGATCGGACAGCAACACTGAAGCTTTCTTT. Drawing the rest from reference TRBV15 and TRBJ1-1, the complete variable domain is DAMVIQNPRYQVTQFGKPVTLSCSQTLNHNVMYWYQQKSSQAPKLLFHYYDKDFNNEADTPDNFQSRRPNTSFCFLDIRSPGLGDTAMYLCATSRSDSNTEAFFGQGTRLTVV.

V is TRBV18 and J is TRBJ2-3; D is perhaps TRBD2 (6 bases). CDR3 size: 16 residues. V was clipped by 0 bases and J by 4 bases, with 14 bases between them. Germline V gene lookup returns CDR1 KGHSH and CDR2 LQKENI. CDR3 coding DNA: TGTGCCAGCTCACCACCATCGCTACTAGCCGCAGATACGCAGTATTTT. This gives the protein CASSPPSLLAADTQYF.

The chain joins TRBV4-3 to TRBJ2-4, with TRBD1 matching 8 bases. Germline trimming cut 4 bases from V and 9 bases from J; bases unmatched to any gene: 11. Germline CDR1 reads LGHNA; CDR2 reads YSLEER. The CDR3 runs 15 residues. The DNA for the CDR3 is TGCGCCAGCAGCCTGTCGGAGACAGGGGCCTTCATTCAGTACTTC. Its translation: CASSLSETGAFIQYF.

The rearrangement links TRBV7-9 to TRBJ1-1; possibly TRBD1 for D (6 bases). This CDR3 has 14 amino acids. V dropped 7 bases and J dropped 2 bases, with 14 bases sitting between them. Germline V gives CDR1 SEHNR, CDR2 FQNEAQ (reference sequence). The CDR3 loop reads CASTINRENTEAFF. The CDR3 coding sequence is TGTGCCAGCACCATAAACAGGGAAAACACTGAAGCTTTCTTT. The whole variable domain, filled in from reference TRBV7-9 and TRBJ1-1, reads DTGVSQNPRHKITKRGQNVTFRCDPISEHNRLYWYRQTLGQGPEFLTYFQNEAQLEKSRLLSDRFSAERPKGSFSTLEIQRTEQGDSAMYLCASTINRENTEAFFGQGTRLTVV.

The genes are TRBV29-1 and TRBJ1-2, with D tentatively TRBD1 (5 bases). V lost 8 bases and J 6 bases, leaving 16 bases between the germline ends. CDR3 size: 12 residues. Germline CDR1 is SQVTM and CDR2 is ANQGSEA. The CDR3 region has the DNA TGCAGCCACACTCCCAGGGTGGATGGCTACACCTTC. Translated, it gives CSHTPRVDGYTF.